This T cell receptor beta chain came from a study of OX40 agonist ivuxolimab in advanced cancers. Study-wide context: Of mixed ages from about 23 to 90 and averaging approximately 60 years, the group was around 78% male. Eligibility rules accepted prior anti-PD-1, anti-PD-L1 or anti-CTLA-4 therapy, and around 43% had some.

The ends were cut back, 3 bases at V and 2 bases at J, with 14 bases in the middle. The CDR3 spans 16 residues. The germline V gene encodes CDR1 KGHSH and CDR2 LQKENI. The protocol was immunoSEQ multiplex PCR, while the TCRdb copy is restricted to in-frame clones and leaves out a portion. The sample has some 99,000 clones, 94% seen once; the top ten hold around 0.18%. Regarding this clone: Its antigen is still unknown.

Study-wide results and limits: In general, CD8+ T cells held more expanded clones than CD4+ did, on average.

The sample in question was CD4+ or CD8+ T cells sorted from blood, obtained in a trial of the OX40 agonist ivuxolimab. This sequence was found in an adult with an advanced solid tumor such as melanoma, head and neck, liver or kidney cancer. This chain joins TRBV18 and TRBJ1-3; no clear D. CDR3 in amino acids: CASSPQWAGAGNTIYF. The CDR3 bases are TGTGCCAGCTCACCCCAATGGGCAGGCGCTGGAAACACCATATATTTT. The full variable domain, in which reference TRBV18 and TRBJ1-3 provide the parts outside the CDR3, is NAGVMQNPRHLVRRRGQEARLRCSPMKGHSHVYWYRQLPEEGLKFMVYLQKENIIDESGMPKERFSAEFPKEGPSILRIQQVVRGDSAAYFCASSPQWAGAGNTIYFGEGSWLTVV.